This T cell receptor (beta chain) was sequenced during a study of blood T cell repertoires in COVID-19. As for the study in general: From the United States, Italy and Spain came samples of acute and convalescent COVID-19. The analysed material was cDNA or gDNA that came from T cells, B-cell-depleted T cells, or PBMCs.

As originally analysed: Nucleated cell number was recorded as an estimate derived from reference gene primer amplification. Clones were sequenced by immunoSEQ multiplex PCR, and TCRdb holds only the in-frame ones, with some missing. Clone size and V and J calls were adopted from that table, with D and trimming inferred from the DNA. Seen here are fewer than 500,000 clones, over 75% observed once, and the top ten hold roughly 1.1%. Study members were between about 18 and 100 years old and lived in around 24 US regions. This clonotype was sampled from a man younger than 40 who had recovered from COVID-19. Material for sequencing was PBMCs or T cells enriched from blood (not recorded which).

In DNA, the CDR3 is TGCGCCAGCAGCGAAACAGACCAGACAGGGAAGGAGCAGTACTTC. Protein: CASSETDQTGKEQYF. The chain employs TRBV4-1 and TRBJ2-7, with TRBD1 matching over 7 bases. This CDR3 contains 15 residues. V was pared by 5 bases and J by 7 bases, with 14 bases of the junction left unmatched. The germline gives CDR1 MGHRA, CDR2 YSYEKL.